These 6 T cell receptor beta chains originate from one sample sequenced in a study of shared clonotypes between healthy human individuals. Using immunoSEQ multiplex PCR, the repertoire was profiled, and TCRdb retains in-frame clones only, with some absent. The sample yields about 2.4 million clones, around nine tenths seen once. Sequenced sample: naive CD4+ T cells sorted from blood. Subset noted: CD45RA+ positively selected. These receptors all stem from a man aged 18 to 30 in good health.

The chain joins TRBV2 to TRBJ1-1, with 8 positions matching TRBD1. The length of the CDR3 is 15 residues. J lost 5 bases, V lost 6 bases, and 11 bases had no gene match. CDR1 SNHLY and CDR2 FYNNEI come from the germline V gene. The CDR3 here is CASRPDRTGRTEAFF. The CDR3 nucleotides read TGTGCCAGCAGACCCGACCGGACAGGGAGGACTGAAGCTTTCTTT. Variable domain in full (rest from reference TRBV2 and TRBJ1-1): EPEVTQTPSHQVTQMGQEVILRCVPISNHLYFYWYRQILGQKVEFLVSFYNNEISEKSEIFDDQFSVERPDGSNFTLKIRSTKLEDSAMYFCASRPDRTGRTEAFFGQGTRLTVV.

The chain joins TRBV19 to TRBJ2-2, with D maybe TRBD1 (6 bases). The germline V gene has CDR1 LNHDA and CDR2 SQIVND (reference sequence). This CDR3 region has 14 residues. Trimming stripped 8 bases from V and 0 bases from J, with 10 bases between. CDR3 coding DNA: TGTGCCAGTGGGGACACCCCGAACACCGGGGAGCTGTTTTTT. It translates to CASGDTPNTGELFF.

The chain has TRBV19 and TRBJ2-5; unclear D gene. Trimming pared 6 bases from V and 5 bases from J, leaving 7 bases between. Germline V gene data show CDR1 as LNHDA and CDR2 as SQIVND (reference sequence). CDR3 length equals 11 residues. The CDR3 sequence is CASRSLETQYF. In DNA form, the CDR3 reads TGTGCCAGTAGGAGCCTGGAGACCCAGTACTTC.

The J gene is TRBJ2-7, the V gene TRBV18; D call uncertain. CDR1 KGHSH and CDR2 LQKENI come from the germline V gene. CDR3 length: 13 residues. Trimming shortened V by 3 bases and J by 2 bases, and 8 bases separated the two germline ends. The CDR3 bases are TGTGCCAGCTCACCCCGCTTGGCCTACGAGCAGTACTTC. Translated: CASSPRLAYEQYF. Together with reference TRBV18 and TRBJ2-7, the CDR3 gives the full variable domain: NAGVMQNPRHLVRRRGQEARLRCSPMKGHSHVYWYRQLPEEGLKFMVYLQKENIIDESGMPKERFSAEFPKEGPSILRIQQVVRGDSAAYFCASSPRLAYEQYFGPGTRLTVT.

This clone occurred once. The CDR3 sequence: CASSPRAMSGEGVYGYTF. CDR3 nucleotides: TGTGCCAGCTCACCACGGGCGATGTCGGGCGAAGGGGTCTATGGCTACACCTTC. The rearrangement joins TRBV18 to TRBJ1-2, with D tentatively TRBD1 (5 bases). This CDR3 spans 18 amino acids. Germline V CDR1 and CDR2: KGHSH, LQKENI. The V gene lost 1 base and the J gene lost 4 bases, with 22 bases spanning the gap.

This chain joins TRBV19 and TRBJ2-1; 7 positions match TRBD2. Looked up from germline, CDR1 is LNHDA and CDR2 is SQIVND (reference sequence). The CDR3 totals 14 residues. V lost 6 bases and J lost 9; bases outside the gene matches: 11. CDR3: CASSRGLSGGEQFF. CDR3 bases: TGTGCCAGTAGCCGAGGGCTATCGGGAGGTGAGCAGTTCTTC.